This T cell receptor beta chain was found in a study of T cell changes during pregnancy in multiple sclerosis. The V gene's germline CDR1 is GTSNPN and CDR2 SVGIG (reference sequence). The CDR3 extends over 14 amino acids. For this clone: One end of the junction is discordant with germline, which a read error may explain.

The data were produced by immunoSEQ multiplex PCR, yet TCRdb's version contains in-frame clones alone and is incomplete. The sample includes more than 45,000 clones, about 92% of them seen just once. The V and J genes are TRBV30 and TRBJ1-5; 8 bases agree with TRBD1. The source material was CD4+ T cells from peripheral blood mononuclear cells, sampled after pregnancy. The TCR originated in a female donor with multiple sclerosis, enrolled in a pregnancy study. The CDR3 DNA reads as TGTGTCTGGGGTCACAGGGGGTACGAACAGCCCCAGCATTTT. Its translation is CVWGHRGYEQPQHF. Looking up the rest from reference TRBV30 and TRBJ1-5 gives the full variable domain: SQTIHQWPATLVQPVGSPLSLECTVEGTSNPNLYWYRQAAGRGLQLLFYSVGIGQISSEVPQNLSASRPQDRQFILSSKKLLLSDSGFYLCVWGHRGYEQPQHFGDGTRLSIL.